Listed here are 2 T cell receptor beta chains from one sample, sequenced in a study of shared clonotypes between healthy human individuals. Profiling relied on immunoSEQ multiplex PCR, and the TCRdb table lists in-frame clones only, not all of them. Among about 2.3 million clones listed, about 90% were seen once. Material: naive CD4+ T cells from PBMCs. Subset: CD45RA+ positively selected. The receptors here all came from a man aged 18 to 30 in good health. Some clones in this sample may be carry-over from other donors' samples.

The chain uses TRBV5-1 and TRBJ1-2; perhaps TRBD1 as D (5 bases). Germline V lookup: CDR1 SGHRS, CDR2 YFSETQ. Trimming took 4 bases from V and 5 from J, leaving 12 bases between them. The CDR3 covers 13 residues. As DNA, the CDR3 is TGCGCCAGCAGCGCCGGGACTGAGTATGGCTACACCTTC. Translation: CASSAGTEYGYTF.

This CDR3 is CASSFGRQLNSPLHF. In DNA, the CDR3 is TGTGCCAGCAGTTTTGGTAGGCAGCTGAATTCACCCCTCCACTTT. The V call is TRBV27, the J call TRBJ1-6; D unclear. CDR3 length equals 15 residues. Deletions cut 3 bases from V and 7 bases from J, with 13 bases between. Germline V gene sequence: CDR1 MNHEY, CDR2 SMNVEV (reference sequence).